This T cell receptor beta chain was found in a study of tumor and adjacent non-tumor tissue in lung cancer. A modified ARM-PCR protocol with three rounds of nested PCR amplified TCRbeta. TCRdb re-called the multiplex PCR reads through MiXCR, storing one row per CDR3 protein. Among 98,000 or so distinct CDR3 sequences listed, about 80% were seen once. Trimming removed 5 bases from V and 5 bases from J, with 10 bases in between. In germline, CDR1 is MNHEY, CDR2 SVGEGT. This CDR3 has 13 amino acids. No cell sorting was done before RNA was extracted from the tissue. The normal lung tissue was taken more than 3 cm from the tumor edge. In this sample, this clonotype is large.

J is TRBJ2-1 and V is TRBV6-2 or TRBV6-3; D remains unclear. This sequence originates from a man in his fifties or sixties with small cell lung cancer. The sample was distant non-tumor lung tissue. For the CDR3, the DNA is TGTGCCAGCAGTACCGGTCCTAACAATGAGCAGTTCTTC. Its translation: CASSTGPNNEQFF.